This T cell receptor beta chain is drawn from a study of blood T cells in healthy people across ages. A note on this clonotype: Its antigen is undetermined.

The germline V gene encodes CDR1 MNHEY and CDR2 SVGAGI. The CDR3 has 14 residues. Trimming pared 7 bases from V and 5 bases from J, leaving 17 bases between. The use of a sample-barcoded 5' primer and a J-beta primer mix characterized a second PCR of 7 to 11 cycles. TCRdb reanalysed the 5' RACE reads using MiXCR and keeps one entry per CDR3 protein. This table holds under 1,100,000 distinct CDR3 sequences, 20% to 25% found once. Study results and caveats: Donors of long life had a larger count of naive CD4+ cells and greater diversity than aged donors. As naive T cell percentage varied, TCR beta diversity correlated strongly with it.

These same data were also listed under a study on T cells of mothers and their children. From that report: For each mother, over 9 million TCR beta CDR3 reads were obtained, and for each child, around 3 million. The authors detected no persistent microchimeric T cell clones.

Source material: blood. This sequence was found in a girl aged 2 to 10 in good health. The rearrangement joins TRBV6-5 to TRBJ2-5; TRBD1 is a possible D gene (5 bases). CDR3 sequence (DNA): TGTGCCAGCAATGGGGCTGACCCCTGGGAGACCCAGTACTTC. It encodes CASNGADPWETQYF.